The rows below give T cell receptor gamma chains drawn from one sample of a study of gamma-delta T cells after stem cell transplantation. TCRdb fed the RT-PCR reads to CATT. This sample has some 4,400 gamma-chain clones, with approximately 21% found just once. The sample was gamma-delta T cells. Every receptor here comes from a human donor. It is not recorded whose cells these are; they may come from a transplant donor. The CDR3 runs from the conserved cysteine through the conserved F or W. Each record gives: V gene, J gene, clone size, CDR3 protein, CDR3 DNA. Expanded clones are given a class, and other clones once, few, many or no size at all.

V: TRGV2; J: TRGJ1/TRGJ2; size: NA; CDR3: CATWDGPKKLF; DNA: TGTGCCACCTGGGACGGGCCAAAGAAACTCTTT
V: TRGV3; J: TRGJ1/TRGJ2; size: NA; CDR3: CATWDRSRKTLF; DNA: TGTGCCACCTGGGACCGATCCCGTAAGACGCTCTTT
V: TRGV9; J: TRGJ1/TRGJ2; size: few; CDR3: CALWGLPGRDYYKKLF; DNA: TGTGCCTTGTGGGGGCTGCCAGGCAGGGATTATTATAAGAAACTCTTT
V: TRGV2; J: TRGJ1/TRGJ2; size: NA; CDR3: CATWDGIHYKKLF; DNA: TGTGCCACCTGGGACGGCATACATTATAAGAAACTCTTT
V: TRGV2; J: TRGJ1/TRGJ2; size: few; CDR3: CATWDGLLQRHPYKKLF; DNA: TGTGCCACCTGGGACGGGCTTCTCCAACGGCATCCTTATAAGAAACTCTTT
V: TRGV9; J: TRGJ1/TRGJ2; size: few; CDR3: CALWEADDKPSKPYYKKLF; DNA: TGTGCCTTGTGGGAAGCCGACGATAAACCCTCAAAACCTTATTATAAGAAACTCTTT
V: TRGV2; J: TRGJ1/TRGJ2; size: NA; CDR3: CATWDGSNKKLF; DNA: TGTGCCACCTGGGACGGCTCCAATAAGAAACTCTTT
V: TRGV8; J: TRGJP1; size: few; CDR3: CATWDRPPHDTTGWFKIF; DNA: TGTGCCACCTGGGATAGGCCACCCCACGATACCACTGGTTGGTTCAAGATATTT
V: TRGV2; J: TRGJ1/TRGJ2; size: few; CDR3: CATWDSKVYYKKLF; DNA: TGTGCCACCTGGGACTCTAAAGTTTATTATAAGAAACTCTTT
V: TRGV3; J: TRGJ1/TRGJ2; size: few; CDR3: CATWALPNYYKKLF; DNA: TGTGCCACCTGGGCACTCCCGAATTATTATAAGAAACTCTTT
V: TRGV9; J: TRGJ1/TRGJ2; size: large; CDR3: CALWEVKYKKLF; DNA: TGTGCCTTGTGGGAGGTGAAATATAAGAAACTCTTT
V: TRGV4; J: TRGJP2; size: NA; CDR3: CATFSNWIKTF; DNA: TGTGCCACCTTTTCAAATTGGATCAAGACGTTT
V: TRGV5; J: TRGJ1/TRGJ2; size: NA; CDR3: CATWDRHPKKLF; DNA: TGTGCCACCTGGGACAGGCACCCTAAGAAACTCTTT
V: TRGV4; J: TRGJ1/TRGJ2; size: NA; CDR3: CATWDVDFKKLF; DNA: TGTGCCACCTGGGACGTTGACTTCAAGAAACTCTTT
V: TRGV9; J: TRGJ1/TRGJ2; size: medium-sized; CDR3: CALWEVWYKKLF; DNA: TGTGCCTTGTGGGAGGTGTGGTATAAGAAACTCTTT
V: TRGV4; J: TRGJ1/TRGJ2; size: few; CDR3: CATWPNYYKKLF; DNA: TGTGCCACCTGGCCCAATTATTATAAGAAACTCTTT
V: TRGV2; J: TRGJ1/TRGJ2; size: few; CDR3: CATWDGQPDYYKKLF; DNA: TGTGCCACCTGGGACGGGCAGCCGGATTATTATAAGAAACTCTTT